This passage covers 31 T cell receptor beta chains from one sample sequenced in a study of T cell responses to AZD1222 COVID-19 vaccine. Here immunoSEQ multiplex PCR was the method, and the copy in TCRdb shows in-frame clones only, minus some. This table has tens of thousands of clones, about nine tenths appearing once. The source material was peripheral blood, sampled on day 0 of AZD1222 vaccination. These receptors all come from an adult in good health.

The chain is built from TRBV5-1 and TRBJ1-1; D may be TRBD1 (5 bases). V was shortened by 1 base and J by 4 bases, with 8 bases between the two germline ends. The CDR3 has 13 amino acids. CDR1 and CDR2 from the germline V gene are SGHRS and YFSETQ. CDR3 in DNA: TGCGCCAGCAGCTTGAGGGGAGGCACTGAAGCTTTCTTT. Residues: CASSLRGGTEAFF.

J is TRBJ2-3 and V is TRBV15; 10 bases are a match to TRBD2. With 5 bases clipped from V and 5 bases from J, the junction kept 7 bases outside the gene matches. This CDR3 is 15 amino acids long. CDR1 and CDR2 (germline): LNHNV, YYDKDF (reference sequence). In DNA, the CDR3 is TGTGCCACCAGCGAAAGCGGGGGGGCCTTAGATACGCAGTATTTT. Its translation is CATSESGGALDTQYF. Full variable domain (outside the CDR3, taken from reference TRBV15 and TRBJ2-3): DAMVIQNPRYQVTQFGKPVTLSCSQTLNHNVMYWYQQKSSQAPKLLFHYYDKDFNNEADTPDNFQSRRPNTSFCFLDIRSPGLGDTAMYLCATSESGGALDTQYFGPGTRLTVL.

Here the CDR3 DNA reads TGTGCCAGCAGTTATGGACTGCCCTTGGACACTGAAGCTTTCTTT. Protein sequence: CASSYGLPLDTEAFF. The genes are TRBV6-5 and TRBJ1-1; D remains unclear. V shed 3 bases and J shed 3 bases, with 14 bases lying between them. From germline, CDR1 is MNHEY and CDR2 SVGAGI. CDR3 length equals 15 residues.

V is TRBV4-1 and J is TRBJ1-2; no reliable D call. Deletions cut 1 base from V and 5 bases from J, with 14 bases between. There are 15 residues in the CDR3. Germline V lookup: CDR1 MGHRA, CDR2 YSYEKL. CDR3 nucleotides: TGCGCCAGCAGCCAAGGTGGAACTAAGACATATGGCTACACCTTC. This encodes CASSQGGTKTYGYTF.

This clone was seen a single time. The rearrangement joins TRBV11-2 to TRBJ2-2; 7 bases match TRBD1. Germline V gives CDR1 SGHAT, CDR2 FQNNGV. The CDR3 consists of 16 residues. Germline trimming cut 5 bases from V and 1 base from J; bases unmatched to any gene: 7. The CDR3 DNA is TGTGCCAGCAGCCACCGGACAGGAGAGAACACCGGGGAGCTGTTTTTT. Residues: CASSHRTGENTGELFF. The whole variable domain, remainder taken from reference TRBV11-2 and TRBJ2-2, is EAGVAQSPRYKIIEKRQSVAFWCNPISGHATLYWYQQILGQGPKLLIQFQNNGVVDDSQLPKDRFSAERLKGVDSTLKIQPAKLEDSAVYLCASSHRTGENTGELFFGEGSRLTVL.

The chain combines TRBV7-9 with TRBJ1-2, with a possible D match to TRBD1 (6 bases). The CDR3 extends over 15 amino acids. V was clipped by 2 bases and J by 4 bases, with 14 bases between them. The germline CDR1 and CDR2 sequences are SEHNR and FQNEAQ (reference sequence). In DNA, the CDR3 is TGTGCCAGCAGCTTACCACAGGGATGGTCCTATGGCTACACCTTC. Protein: CASSLPQGWSYGYTF.

This chain links TRBV29-1 with TRBJ1-4; a weak D match, TRBD1 (5 bases). This CDR3 region has 12 residues. The germline V gene has CDR1 SQVTM and CDR2 ANQGSEA. The CDR3 DNA reads TGCAGTGCAGGGCGCGATAATGAAAAACTGTTTTTT. Translation: CSAGRDNEKLFF.

The rearrangement joins TRBV4-2 to TRBJ1-1; tentative D call: TRBD1 (5 bases). The CDR3 length is 14 residues. The V gene lost 0 bases and the J gene lost 10 bases, with 15 bases spanning the gap. The germline V gene encodes CDR1 LGHNA and CDR2 YNFKEQ. CDR3 amino acids: CASSQEQGGAGAFF. The CDR3 DNA follows: TGTGCCAGCAGCCAAGAGCAGGGAGGCGCGGGAGCTTTCTTT.

This chain joins TRBV5-1 and TRBJ2-1; D may be TRBD2 (6 bases). Germline V CDR1 and CDR2: SGHRS, YFSETQ. V was clipped by 1 base and J by 2 bases, with 10 bases between them. CDR3 length equals 15 residues. CDR3 residues: CASSLQEGPYNEQFF. CDR3 sequence (DNA): TGCGCCAGCAGCTTGCAGGAGGGCCCCTACAATGAGCAGTTCTTC. Combining the CDR3 with reference TRBV5-1 and TRBJ2-1 gives the whole variable domain KAGVTQTPRYLIKTRGQQVTLSCSPISGHRSVSWYQQTPGQGLQFLFEYFSETQRNKGNFPGRFSGRQFSNSRSEMNVSTLELGDSALYLCASSLQEGPYNEQFFGPGTRLTVL.

By proportion, this clone is medium-sized. V and J are TRBV5-6 and TRBJ1-2; D uncertain. The CDR3 runs 15 residues. V dropped 4 bases and J dropped 0 bases, with 13 bases sitting between them. Germline V gene lookup returns CDR1 SGHDT and CDR2 YYEEEE. The CDR3 bases are TGTGCCAGCAGCAGGGCAGACCTACCTAACTATGGCTACACCTTC. It translates to CASSRADLPNYGYTF.

V usage is TRBV7-2 and J usage is TRBJ2-1, with 8 bases identical to TRBD1. Germline loops: CDR1 SGHTA, CDR2 FQGNSA. The CDR3 runs 15 residues. After removal of 3 bases from V and 1 base from J, the junction contained 2 bases not matched to a gene. The CDR3 region has the DNA TGTGCCAGCAGCTTCGACAGGGGTTCCTACAATGAGCAGTTCTTC. Encoded protein: CASSFDRGSYNEQFF.

The chain joins TRBV7-9 to TRBJ1-1; tentative D call: TRBD1 (6 bases). Germline lookup yields CDR1 SEHNR and CDR2 FQNEAQ (reference sequence). Deletions cut 1 base from V and 6 bases from J, with 15 bases between. CDR3 length equals 15 residues. The CDR3 here is CASSLDHLQGAEAFF. The CDR3 DNA is TGTGCCAGCAGCTTAGATCATTTACAGGGAGCTGAAGCTTTCTTT.

The rearrangement links TRBV20-1 to TRBJ1-6, with D perhaps matching TRBD1 (6 bases). Germline assignment: CDR1 DFQATT and CDR2 SNEGSKA (reference sequence). V was trimmed by 3 bases and J by 10 bases, leaving 16 bases between them. The CDR3 length is 14 residues. CDR3 DNA: TGCAGTGCTAGTTTCGGGGGGCTGAACTCACCCCTCCACTTT. It encodes CSASFGGLNSPLHF.

V and J are TRBV18 and TRBJ1-1, with a possible D match to TRBD1 (5 bases). This CDR3 region has 15 residues. The V gene's germline CDR1 is KGHSH and CDR2 LQKENI. The V and J ends lost 3 bases and 3 bases respectively, with 14 bases between them. This CDR3 is CASSPIMGQYTEAFF. In DNA form, the CDR3 reads TGTGCCAGCTCACCCATCATGGGGCAGTACACTGAAGCTTTCTTT. Full variable domain (rest looked up from reference TRBV18 and TRBJ1-1): NAGVMQNPRHLVRRRGQEARLRCSPMKGHSHVYWYRQLPEEGLKFMVYLQKENIIDESGMPKERFSAEFPKEGPSILRIQQVVRGDSAAYFCASSPIMGQYTEAFFGQGTRLTVV.

Only one count was recorded for this clone. The chain couples TRBV5-1 to TRBJ1-4, with D unresolved. The CDR3 loop spans 15 amino acids. With 1 base removed from V and 6 bases from J, the gap between germline ends came to 13 bases. The germline gives CDR1 SGHRS, CDR2 YFSETQ. The DNA of the CDR3 is TGCGCCAGCAGCTTGATGGAGGTCGGAGATGAAAAACTGTTTTTT. Translated: CASSLMEVGDEKLFF.

The CDR3 region has the DNA TGTGCCAGCAGCCAAGACAGTAGTAGGTCCTACGAGCAGTACTTC. Residues: CASSQDSSRSYEQYF. The chain carries TRBV7-2 and TRBJ2-7; tentatively, D is TRBD1 (5 bases). The CDR3 is 15 amino acids. Trimming left V 5 bases short and J 1 base short, with 15 bases between. CDR1 and CDR2 from the germline V gene are SGHTA and FQGNSA.

The gene calls are TRBV11-2 and TRBJ1-2; maybe TRBD1 (5 bases). This CDR3 spans 13 amino acids. Germline V CDR1 and CDR2: SGHAT, FQNNGV. V lost 5 bases, J lost 1 base, and 8 bases lay in between. CDR3 protein: CASSPGNNYGYTF. In nucleotides, the CDR3 is TGTGCCAGCAGCCCAGGGAATAACTATGGCTACACCTTC.

The chain carries TRBV5-8 and TRBJ2-5; D remains unclear. The CDR3 loop spans 14 amino acids. Germline V CDR1 and CDR2: SGHTS, YDEGEE. Trimming shortened V by 0 bases and J by 3 bases, and 9 bases separated the two germline ends. This CDR3 reads CASSLAEAKETQYF. DNA of the CDR3: TGTGCCAGCAGCTTGGCCGAAGCCAAAGAGACCCAGTACTTC.

A single count supports this clone. The chain uses TRBV25-1 and TRBJ2-7; 13 nucleotides agree with TRBD2. This CDR3 comprises 15 residues. J gave up 2 bases and V 3 bases, and 1 base lay outside the gene matches. Germline values: CDR1 MGHDK, CDR2 SYGVNS. Written as DNA, the CDR3 is TGTGCCAGCAGTGACACTAGCGGGGGGGCCTACGAGCAGTACTTC. Translated, it gives CASSDTSGGAYEQYF.

The V call is TRBV3-1 (or the pseudogene TRBV3-2), the J call TRBJ1-5; D gene unclear. There are 16 residues in the CDR3. Germline values: CDR1 LGHDT, CDR2 YNNKEL (reference sequence). Trimming took off 2 bases at V and 4 bases at J, with 15 bases between the two ends. The CDR3 is CASSQKRRPLNQPQHF. CDR3 DNA sequence: TGTGCCAGCAGCCAAAAAAGGCGGCCCTTGAATCAGCCCCAGCATTTT.

The chain links TRBV10-3 to TRBJ2-7; D ambiguous. Germline loops: CDR1 ENHRY, CDR2 SYGVKD. The V end was cut by 11 bases, the J end by 0 bases, with 14 bases between. This CDR3 spans 13 amino acids. The CDR3 region has the DNA TGTGCCGTCTCGCGGCCCGCCTCCTACGAGCAGTACTTC. Amino acids: CAVSRPASYEQYF.

Only one count was recorded for this clone. The chain has TRBV7-2 and TRBJ1-2; D uncertain. The germline V and J ends were trimmed by 1 base and 4 bases, with 10 bases remaining between them. Germline assignment: CDR1 SGHTA and CDR2 FQGNSA. This CDR3 comprises 14 residues. In nucleotides, the CDR3 is TGTGCCAGCAGCTTAGATCAGGCGACCTATGGCTACACCTTC. Its translation: CASSLDQATYGYTF.

The rearrangement joins TRBV6-5 to TRBJ1-5, with a possible D match to TRBD1 (6 bases). In germline, CDR1 is MNHEY, CDR2 SVGAGI. The CDR3 is made up of 13 amino acids. Between the trimmed V and J ends, which lost 7 bases and 7 bases, there was a span of 14 bases. The CDR3 is CASILQGGQPQHF. The CDR3 bases are TGTGCCAGCATTTTACAGGGCGGGCAGCCCCAGCATTTT.

The V call is TRBV7-2, the J call TRBJ1-5; TRBD1 agrees at 9 bases. Per the germline V gene, CDR1 is SGHTA and CDR2 is FQGNSA. J lost 6 bases, V lost 6 bases, and 9 bases had no gene match. This CDR3 has 15 amino acids. The CDR3 DNA reads as TGTGCCAGCAGTCTCCGGGACAGGGACAGTCAGCCCCAGCATTTT. It translates to CASSLRDRDSQPQHF.

J is TRBJ2-3 and V is TRBV2, with TRBD1 matching over 12 bases. V was pared by 5 bases and J by 4 bases, with 1 base of the junction left unmatched. CDR3 length equals 14 residues. The germline CDR1 and CDR2 sequences are SNHLY and FYNNEI. CDR3 nucleotide sequence: TGTGCCAGCAGTCGGGACAGGGGGCCAGATACGCAGTATTTT. Translated, it gives CASSRDRGPDTQYF.

V gene TRBV7-2 combines with J gene TRBJ1-2; D not certain. CDR1 and CDR2 (germline): SGHTA, FQGNSA. V dropped 8 bases and J dropped 6 bases, with 19 bases sitting between them. The CDR3 runs 14 residues. CDR3 region: CASQWQLTPNGYTF. The CDR3 DNA reads as TGTGCCAGCCAGTGGCAGTTGACCCCTAATGGCTACACCTTC.

V usage is TRBV4-3 and J usage is TRBJ1-2; D gene uncertain. Germline V gene lookup returns CDR1 LGHNA and CDR2 YSLEER. CDR3 length equals 16 residues. The germline V and J ends were trimmed by 4 bases and 3 bases, with 18 bases remaining between them. The CDR3, as DNA: TGCGCCAGCAGCCCCGGGCGGCAAGGGCCATACTATGGCTACACCTTC. Its translation is CASSPGRQGPYYGYTF.

V and J are TRBV10-3 and TRBJ2-3; maybe TRBD1 (7 bases). The V and J ends lost 8 bases and 0 bases respectively, with 12 bases between them. CDR1 is ENHRY and CDR2 is SYGVKD in the germline V gene. This CDR3 spans 14 amino acids. The CDR3 here is CAIVEGASTDTQYF. The CDR3 nucleotides are TGTGCCATCGTGGAGGGGGCCAGCACAGATACGCAGTATTTT.

The V call is TRBV18, the J call TRBJ2-7, with 10 bases aligning to TRBD1. Per germline, CDR1 KGHSH and CDR2 LQKENI. The J segment lost 6 bases and the V segment lost 3 bases, leaving 8 bases of the junction unmatched. This CDR3 spans 15 amino acids. CDR3 amino acids: CASSPGTGVSGEQYF. CDR3 DNA: TGTGCCAGCTCACCCGGGACAGGGGTCAGTGGCGAGCAGTACTTC.

J is TRBJ1-2 and V is TRBV27; D remains unclear. The V gene's germline CDR1 is MNHEY and CDR2 SMNVEV (reference sequence). This CDR3 spans 15 amino acids. V lost 5 bases to trimming and J lost 5 bases, with 18 bases between them. CDR3 sequence reads: CASSPRGGNTYGYTF. In DNA, the CDR3 is TGTGCCAGCAGTCCCCGGGGAGGGAACACTTATGGCTACACCTTC.

The rearrangement links TRBV19 to TRBJ1-1; D unclear. Deletions cut 6 bases from V and 0 bases from J, with 14 bases between. This CDR3 is 15 amino acids long. The germline CDR1 and CDR2 sequences are LNHDA and SQIVND (reference sequence). CDR3 loop: CASRTRTELNTEAFF. The CDR3 DNA reads TGTGCCAGTAGAACTAGGACGGAACTGAACACTGAAGCTTTCTTT. The variable domain in full, completed from reference TRBV19 and TRBJ1-1, reads DGGITQSPKYLFRKEGQNVTLSCEQNLNHDAMYWYRQDPGQGLRLIYYSQIVNDFQKGDIAEGYSVSREKKESFPLTVTSAQKNPTAFYLCASRTRTELNTEAFFGQGTRLTVV.